Given below is one T cell receptor beta chain in context. Its specificity is not known. Without the conserved terminal phenylalanine or tryptophan, this CDR3 likely stems from a read error. The DNA is left out, because the CDR3 cannot be placed on it with certainty; the CDR3 is given as TCRdb lists it. Genomic DNA constituted the template upon which TCR beta VDJ and CDR3 profiling was performed. TCRdb independently ran MiXCR on the reads; one entry per CDR3 protein. Seen here are 200,000 to 300,000 distinct CDR3 sequences, 82% observed once, and the top ten hold less than 50%. This sample was included in a study of CD8+CD57+ T cells in acquired aplastic anemia. The overall study: The study obtained an average of about 3.1 ug of DNA from sorted CD4+ and CD8+ cells.

Only patients with CD8+CD57+ cell expansion on flow cytometry were chosen for sequencing. From germline, CDR1 is SEHNR and CDR2 FQNEAQ (reference sequence). With termini counted, the CDR3 has 13 amino acids. Overall study findings and caveats: Controls and patients did not differ significantly in CD8+ Simpson's diversity. Patients and controls shared some 30 CD8+ CDR3 sequences, highly expressed in patients.

This TCR was recovered from a human donor with aplastic anemia. Sequencing used sorted CD4+, CD8+, or CD8+CD57+ T cells (not recorded which) from PBMCs. The rearrangement joins TRBV7-9 to TRBJ1-2. CDR3 region: CASSAGLTEAYTV.